The subject of this entry is one T cell receptor beta chain. What antigen it recognizes has not been identified. Base qualities are not recorded, but no much larger clone differs from it by a single base. Other DNA sequences in the same sample also yield this CDR3. The immunoSEQ Assay, a bias-controlled multiplex PCR, was used to amplify TCRbeta CDR3 regions from genomic DNA. The paper's processing steps were these. Nucleated cell counts per sample were estimated from amplification of reference gene primers within the assay. To quantify the absolute abundance of each unique TCRbeta CDR3 rearrangement, sequence reads were collapsed and filtered. For each sample, productive Simpson clonality was calculated as the square root of Simpson's diversity index over productive rearrangements. What TCRdb holds here is the immuneACCESS table cut down to in-frame rearrangements. Part of the clones is not present; checked against another copy, under half of the missing clones reflect an unresolved V gene, and the others are unexplained. The DNA gave D and trimming, while V, J and clone size come from that table. This sample comprises tens of thousands of clones, more than 75% of them detected only once. The top ten clonotypes cover around 5.5% of the sample.

This entry is derived from a study of blood T cell repertoires in COVID-19 (TCRdb year 2020). Some background on the complete study: The collaborator samples originated in the United States, Italy and Spain and spanned the acute and convalescent phases of COVID-19. Sample metadata almost always included a de-identified subject ID, COVID-19 status, age in years and sex. A freely available public database, intended as a resource for researchers studying the immune response to SARS-CoV-2, is where the repertoires were released. Samples were obtained from the ongoing ImmuneRACE study (first 160 participants) and from over a thousand subjects provided by 6 global collaborators. Where available, HLA class I and class II types were obtained from metadata supplied by the sample provider rather than from assay-based typing. Deeply sampled blood TCRbeta repertoires from subjects exposed to, actively infected with, or recovered from COVID-19 were included in the dataset. The material from the prospective study consisted of cDNA or gDNA derived from T cells, B-cell-depleted T cells, or PBMCs. Points the paper makes about the study in general: How much clinical and demographic metadata was included differed by source and by participant, and the metadata was provided uncurated.

Whole blood was collected in K2EDTA tubes by collaborating institutions according to the institutions' own protocols. Collaborator samples were shipped for TCRbeta analysis as frozen whole blood, isolated PBMCs, or DNA extracted from either sample type. Source material: peripheral blood. This TCR was recovered from a man of 80 years or more in a cohort sampled during active COVID-19.

The DNA sequence is TGCGCCAGCAGCCCGTCACTAGCGGGGGGTGCAGATACGCAGTATTTT. The encoded protein is CASSPSLAGGADTQYF. The chain couples TRBV5-1 to TRBJ2-3, with 12 bases in between that match TRBD2. The germline V gene gives CDR1 as SGHRS and CDR2 as YFSETQ. From the cysteine through the phenylalanine, the CDR3 covers 16 amino acids. The read is trimmed to its CDR3 DNA, 48 bases read in frame from base 1. V has 4 bases trimmed and J has 4 bases trimmed; junction bases matching no gene number 7.